The clone carrying this T cell receptor (beta chain) was seen just once. The table came from immunoSEQ multiplex PCR; TCRdb's copy has only in-frame clones and leaves some out. The sample yields fewer than 200,000 clones, about 92% seen once. These data are taken from a study of T cell responses to AZD1222 COVID-19 vaccine. The material sequenced was peripheral blood, taken on day 0 of AZD1222 vaccination. This clonotype was obtained from an adult in good health.

In DNA form, the CDR3 reads TGTGCCAGCAGCCAAGATGCGGGGACCACTGAAGCTTTCTTT. It specifies CASSQDAGTTEAFF. This rearrangement joins TRBV3-1 (or the pseudogene TRBV3-2) to TRBJ1-1; TRBD1 is a possible D gene (5 bases). The V gene lost 0 bases and the J gene lost 4 bases, with 9 bases spanning the gap. The V gene's germline CDR1 is LGHDT and CDR2 YNNKEL (reference sequence). The CDR3 is made up of 14 amino acids.